These 15 T cell receptor beta chains originate from one sample sequenced in a study of blood T cell repertoires in COVID-19. Sequenced by immunoSEQ multiplex PCR; TCRdb stores in-frame clones only, minus some. The table shows about 200,000 clones, with around 86% occurring only once. The sequencing sample was made of peripheral blood. All receptors derive from a woman aged 80 or over with COVID-19, enrolled during active disease.

The CDR3 is CASSQQGATYNEQFF. In nucleotides, the CDR3 is TGTGCCAGCAGCCAACAGGGGGCTACTTACAATGAGCAGTTCTTC. This chain joins TRBV7-3 and TRBJ2-1, with 9 nucleotides matching TRBD1. CDR1 and CDR2 (germline): SGHTA, FQGTGA. V gave up 5 bases and J gave up 4 bases; unmatched junction bases: 6. This CDR3 has 15 residues.

This chain uses TRBV6-5 with TRBJ1-1; 7 bases are shared with TRBD1. Trimming at V came to 7 bases and at J to 0 bases, leaving 5 bases not matched to a gene. The CDR3 totals 14 residues. In germline, CDR1 is MNHEY, CDR2 SVGAGI. The CDR3 spells CASNTGTVNTEAFF. The CDR3 region has the DNA TGTGCCAGCAACACCGGGACAGTGAACACTGAAGCTTTCTTT.

A few counts support this clone. This rearrangement joins TRBV7-3 to TRBJ1-2, with TRBD1 identical over 10 bases. This CDR3 is built from 13 residues. Germline-derived CDR1 and CDR2 are SGHTA and FQGTGA. Germline trimming cut 5 bases from V and 10 bases from J; bases unmatched to any gene: 7. For the CDR3, the DNA is TGTGCCAGCAGCGGGACAGGGGCGTCCCACTACACCTTC. It codes for CASSGTGASHYTF.

The chain is built from TRBV7-9 and TRBJ1-1; tentative D call: TRBD1 (5 bases). Germline assignment: CDR1 SEHNR and CDR2 FQNEAQ (reference sequence). V lost 0 bases and J lost 5, with 10 bases in between. The length of the CDR3 is 14 residues. Here the CDR3 reads CASSLASKGTEAFF. The CDR3 DNA sequence: TGTGCCAGCAGCTTAGCGTCGAAGGGGACTGAAGCTTTCTTT.

The chain recombines TRBV7-9 with TRBJ1-1; possible D gene TRBD1, 5 bases. Germline V CDR1 and CDR2: SEHNR, FQNEAQ (reference sequence). The CDR3 spans 16 residues. Deletions cut 5 bases from V and 1 base from J, with 17 bases between. CDR3 sequence (DNA): TGTGCCAGCAGCCCGGGGTTGGGGAGGGGGAACACTGAAGCTTTCTTT. It translates to CASSPGLGRGNTEAFF. The whole variable domain, remainder taken from reference TRBV7-9 and TRBJ1-1, is DTGVSQNPRHKITKRGQNVTFRCDPISEHNRLYWYRQTLGQGPEFLTYFQNEAQLEKSRLLSDRFSAERPKGSFSTLEIQRTEQGDSAMYLCASSPGLGRGNTEAFFGQGTRLTVV.

This rearrangement joins TRBV21-1 to TRBJ1-5. TRBV21-1 is a pseudogene. The CDR3 has 15 amino acids. The CDR3 DNA reads TGTGCCAGCAGCAAAGAACGGGGTCAAAGGCAGCCCCAGCATTTT. This sequence encodes CASSKERGQRQPQHF.

The CDR3 region is CASSLGFRELFF. CDR3 in DNA: TGTGCCAGCAGTTTAGGGTTCAGGGAACTGTTTTTT. The chain is built from TRBV12-3 or TRBV12-4 and TRBJ1-4; D perhaps matches TRBD1 (5 bases). The germline V and J ends were trimmed by 1 base and 12 bases, with 9 bases remaining between them. CDR3 length: 12 residues.

In its sample, this clone was seen once. The chain has TRBV27 and TRBJ2-7, with 9 bases identical to TRBD2. This CDR3 has 14 amino acids. The junction had 4 bases not matched to a gene; V was cut back by 6 bases and J by 1 base. Germline assignment: CDR1 MNHEY and CDR2 SMNVEV (reference sequence). The CDR3 region is CASRREGLSYEQYF. The DNA for the CDR3 is TGTGCCAGCAGGCGGGAGGGCTTGTCCTACGAGCAGTACTTC.

The chain couples TRBV12-3 or TRBV12-4 to TRBJ2-7; 8 bases are a match to TRBD2. The CDR3 consists of 13 residues. V lost 3 bases and J lost 4; bases outside the gene matches: 2. This chain's CDR3 is CASSLASGYEQYF. The CDR3 DNA is TGTGCCAGCAGTTTGGCTAGCGGGTACGAGCAGTACTTC.

The rearrangement uses TRBV2 and TRBJ1-3; no reliable D call. Germline V gives CDR1 SNHLY, CDR2 FYNNEI. The length of the CDR3 is 15 residues. Trimming pared 2 bases from V and 0 bases from J, leaving 8 bases between. The DNA of the CDR3 is TGTGCCAGCAGTGAACCCAGAGGCTCTGGAAACACCATATATTTT. Amino acids: CASSEPRGSGNTIYF.

In this sample, this clone turned up once. The gene calls are TRBV29-1 and TRBJ2-2; a possible D gene is TRBD2 (6 bases). CDR3 length: 16 residues. Germline CDR1 is SQVTM and CDR2 is ANQGSEA. Trimming left V 2 bases short and J 0 bases short, with 13 bases between. CDR3 region: CSVEYVGGTNTGELFF. DNA of the CDR3: TGCAGCGTTGAATACGTCGGCGGGACGAACACCGGGGAGCTGTTTTTT.

This clone showed up just once. This chain connects TRBV7-9 to TRBJ2-2; no clear D. V dropped 6 bases and J dropped 3 bases, with 5 bases sitting between them. Germline CDR1 SEHNR, CDR2 FQNEAQ (reference sequence). The CDR3 has 12 residues. CDR3 in amino acids: CASRIYTGELFF. The CDR3 DNA reads as TGTGCCAGCAGAATATACACCGGGGAGCTGTTTTTT.

Only one count was recorded for this clone. The conserved phenylalanine or tryptophan normally closing the CDR3 is absent here, so this likely arose from a read error. It is unclear where the CDR3 begins or ends on the DNA, so no DNA is shown, and the CDR3 is as TCRdb lists it. V and J are TRBV19 and TRBJ2-4; the D call of TRBD2 is as the table states it, not checked on the DNA. The CDR3 length equals 13 residues, ends included. Germline-derived CDR1 and CDR2 are LNHDA and SQIVND (reference sequence). CDR3 loop: CASSIGAGTSFLT.

This clone was detected a few times. The chain carries TRBV24-1 and TRBJ2-7; 7 bases match TRBD1. This CDR3 is built from 14 residues. Germline CDR1 reads KGHDR; CDR2 reads SFDVKD. V shed 6 bases, J shed 2 bases, and the junction held 6 bases outside the gene matches. The CDR3 sequence: CATSKDRPPYEQYF. The CDR3 bases are TGTGCCACCAGTAAGGACAGGCCCCCCTACGAGCAGTACTTC.

The V gene is TRBV19, the J gene TRBJ2-5; TRBD2 matches 13 bases. This CDR3 is built from 16 residues. Germline CDR1 and CDR2: LNHDA and SQIVND (reference sequence). Trimming removed 4 bases from V and 5 bases from J; junction bases left unmatched: 7. The CDR3: CASSTRTSGGRETQYF. The CDR3 DNA reads TGTGCCAGTAGTACCCGGACTAGCGGGGGTCGGGAGACCCAGTACTTC.